This T cell receptor beta chain is from a study of blood T cells in healthy people across ages. Study findings and constraints: TCR beta diversity tracked closely with naive T cell percentage. The recorded TCR beta diversity per million T cells decreased in a roughly linear manner with age.

This clonotype was detected a few times. Its antigen is not known. The V end lost 4 bases, the J end lost 0 bases, and 9 bases lay between the germline ends. Germline V gene data show CDR1 as SQVTM and CDR2 as ANQGSEA. The CDR3 has 13 residues. A second PCR, run for roughly 7 to 11 cycles, used a sample-barcoded 5' primer plus a J-beta primer mix. Each cDNA molecule carried a tag from a template-switch adaptor that contained 12 random nucleotides. Every sample produced at least 2.5 million CDR3-containing paired-end reads. Each CDR3 protein gets one entry after TCRdb re-called the 5' RACE reads with MiXCR. The sample includes about 640,000 distinct CDR3 sequences, roughly 53% seen only once; the top ten take more than 35%.

Sequencing used blood. The genes are TRBV29-1 and TRBJ1-1; D gene unclear. The sequence was collected from a man aged 55 to 70 in good health. The CDR3 protein is CSVGLTLNTEAFF. The CDR3 coding sequence is TGCAGCGTTGGCCTCACTTTGAACACTGAAGCTTTCTTT.